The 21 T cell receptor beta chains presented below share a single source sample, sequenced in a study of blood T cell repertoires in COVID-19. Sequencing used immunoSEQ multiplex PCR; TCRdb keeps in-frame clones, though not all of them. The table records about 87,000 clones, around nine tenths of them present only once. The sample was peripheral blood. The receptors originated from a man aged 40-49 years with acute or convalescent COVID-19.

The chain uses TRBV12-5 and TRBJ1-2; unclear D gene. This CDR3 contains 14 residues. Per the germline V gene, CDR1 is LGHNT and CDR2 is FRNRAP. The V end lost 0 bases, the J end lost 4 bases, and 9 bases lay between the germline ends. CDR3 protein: CASGLVAESYGYTF. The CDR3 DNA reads TGTGCTAGTGGTTTGGTGGCCGAAAGCTATGGCTACACCTTC.

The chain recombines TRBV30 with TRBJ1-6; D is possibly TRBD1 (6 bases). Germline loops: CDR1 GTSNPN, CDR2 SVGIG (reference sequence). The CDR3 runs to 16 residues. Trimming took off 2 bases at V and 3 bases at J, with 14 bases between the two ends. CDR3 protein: CAWSTAGAGYNSPLHF. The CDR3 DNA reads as TGTGCCTGGAGTACAGCGGGGGCTGGCTATAATTCACCCCTCCACTTT.

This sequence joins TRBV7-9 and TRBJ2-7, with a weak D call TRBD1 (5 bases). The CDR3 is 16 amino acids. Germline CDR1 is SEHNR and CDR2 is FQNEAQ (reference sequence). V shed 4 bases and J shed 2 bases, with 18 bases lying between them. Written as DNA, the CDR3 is TGTGCCAGCAGCTCCGAGACAGTCGTGAAAACCTACGAGCAGTACTTC. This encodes CASSSETVVKTYEQYF.

The CDR3 bases are TGCGCCAGCAGCCAAGATCTCAGGGATGAATACGAGCAGTACTTC. It yields the protein CASSQDLRDEYEQYF. The chain employs TRBV4-3 and TRBJ2-7, with D possibly TRBD1 on 5 matching bases. Germline V gene data show CDR1 as LGHNA and CDR2 as YSLEER. The V end was cut by 0 bases, the J end by 4 bases, with 13 bases between. The CDR3 spans 15 residues.

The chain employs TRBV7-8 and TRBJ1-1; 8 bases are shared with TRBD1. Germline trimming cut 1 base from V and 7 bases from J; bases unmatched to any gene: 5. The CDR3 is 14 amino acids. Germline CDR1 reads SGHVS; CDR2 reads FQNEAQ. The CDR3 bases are TGTGCCAGCAGCTTAGTCGGACAGGGCGGTGAAGCTTTCTTT. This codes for CASSLVGQGGEAFF.

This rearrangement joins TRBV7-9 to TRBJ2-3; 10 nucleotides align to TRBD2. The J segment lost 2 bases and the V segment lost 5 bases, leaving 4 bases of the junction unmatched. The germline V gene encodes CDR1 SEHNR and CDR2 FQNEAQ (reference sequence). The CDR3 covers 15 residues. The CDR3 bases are TGTGCCAGCAGCCGCAGCGGGAGGGCCACAGATACGCAGTATTTT. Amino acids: CASSRSGRATDTQYF.

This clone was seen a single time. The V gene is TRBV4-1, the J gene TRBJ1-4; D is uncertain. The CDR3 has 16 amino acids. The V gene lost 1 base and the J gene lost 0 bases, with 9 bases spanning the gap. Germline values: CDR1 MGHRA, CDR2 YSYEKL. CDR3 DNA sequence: TGCGCCAGCAGCCAAGGCCTCGGGGCAACTAATGAAAAACTGTTTTTT. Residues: CASSQGLGATNEKLFF.

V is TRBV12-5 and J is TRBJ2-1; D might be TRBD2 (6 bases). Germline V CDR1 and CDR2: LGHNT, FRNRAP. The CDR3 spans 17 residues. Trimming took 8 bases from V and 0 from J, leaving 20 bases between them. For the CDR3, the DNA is TGTGCTAGTCTCGGTTTTGGGGGAGGAAGCTCCTACAATGAGCAGTTCTTC. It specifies CASLGFGGGSSYNEQFF.

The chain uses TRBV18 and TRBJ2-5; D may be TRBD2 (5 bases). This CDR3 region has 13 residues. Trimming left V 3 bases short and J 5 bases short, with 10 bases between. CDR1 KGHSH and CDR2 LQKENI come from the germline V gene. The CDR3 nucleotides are TGTGCCAGCTCACCCGGGGTGCGGGAGACCCAGTACTTC. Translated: CASSPGVRETQYF.

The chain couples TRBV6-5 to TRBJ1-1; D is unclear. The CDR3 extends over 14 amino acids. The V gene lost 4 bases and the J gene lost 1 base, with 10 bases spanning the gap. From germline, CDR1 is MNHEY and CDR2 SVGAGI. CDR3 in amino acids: CASSLREGNTEAFF. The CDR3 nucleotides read TGTGCCAGCAGTTTACGGGAAGGGAACACTGAAGCTTTCTTT.

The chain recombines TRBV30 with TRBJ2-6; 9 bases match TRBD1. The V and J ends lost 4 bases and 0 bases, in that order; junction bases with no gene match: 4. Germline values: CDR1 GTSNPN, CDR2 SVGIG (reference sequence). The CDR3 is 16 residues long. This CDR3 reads CAWMGQGYSGANVLTF. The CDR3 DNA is TGTGCCTGGATGGGACAGGGTTACTCTGGGGCCAACGTCCTGACTTTC. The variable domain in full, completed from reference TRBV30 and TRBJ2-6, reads SQTIHQWPATLVQPVGSPLSLECTVEGTSNPNLYWYRQAAGRGLQLLFYSVGIGQISSEVPQNLSASRPQDRQFILSSKKLLLSDSGFYLCAWMGQGYSGANVLTFGAGSRLTVL.

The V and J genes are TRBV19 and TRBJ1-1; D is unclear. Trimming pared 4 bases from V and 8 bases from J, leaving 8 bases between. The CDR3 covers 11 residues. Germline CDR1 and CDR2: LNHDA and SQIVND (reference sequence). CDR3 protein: CASSTPPEAFF. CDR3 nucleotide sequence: TGTGCCAGTAGTACCCCTCCCGAAGCTTTCTTT.

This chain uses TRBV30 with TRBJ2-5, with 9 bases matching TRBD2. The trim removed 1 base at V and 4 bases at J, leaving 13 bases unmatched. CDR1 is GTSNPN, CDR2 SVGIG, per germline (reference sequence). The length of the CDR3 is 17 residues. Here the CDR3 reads CAWSGLAGRHWGETQYF. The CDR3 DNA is TGTGCCTGGAGTGGTCTAGCGGGGCGCCACTGGGGAGAGACCCAGTACTTC.

CDR3 in amino acids: CASSLRRSQGTEAFF. The CDR3 bases are TGTGCCAGCAGCCTTCGTCGTTCCCAGGGGACTGAAGCTTTCTTT. The V and J genes are TRBV7-3 and TRBJ1-1; tentatively, D is TRBD1 (6 bases). The germline V gene encodes CDR1 SGHTA and CDR2 FQGTGA. The ends were cut back, 5 bases at V and 5 bases at J, with 18 bases in the middle. There are 15 residues in the CDR3.

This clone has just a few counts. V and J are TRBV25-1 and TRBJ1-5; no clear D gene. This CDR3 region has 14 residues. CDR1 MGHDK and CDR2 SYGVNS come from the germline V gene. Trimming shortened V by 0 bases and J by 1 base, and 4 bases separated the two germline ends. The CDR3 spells CASSEYGSNQPQHF. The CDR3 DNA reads TGTGCCAGCAGTGAATATGGCAGCAATCAGCCCCAGCATTTT.

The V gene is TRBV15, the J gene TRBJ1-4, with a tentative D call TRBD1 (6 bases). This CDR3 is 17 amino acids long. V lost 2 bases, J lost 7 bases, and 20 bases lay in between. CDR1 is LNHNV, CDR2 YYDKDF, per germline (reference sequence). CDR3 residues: CATSRIAPGTRTEKLFF. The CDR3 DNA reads TGTGCCACCAGCAGAATTGCGCCCGGGACACGGACTGAAAAACTGTTTTTT. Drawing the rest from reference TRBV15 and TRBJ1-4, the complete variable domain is DAMVIQNPRYQVTQFGKPVTLSCSQTLNHNVMYWYQQKSSQAPKLLFHYYDKDFNNEADTPDNFQSRRPNTSFCFLDIRSPGLGDTAMYLCATSRIAPGTRTEKLFFGSGTQLSVL.

The CDR3 nucleotides are TGTGCCAGAAGGACAGGGGGCGTTGGGTCCTATAATTCACCCCTCCACTTT. Translated, it gives CARRTGGVGSYNSPLHF. The chain is built from TRBV5-3 and TRBJ1-6; the match to TRBD1 covers 10 bases. TRBV5-3 is reported as an ORF; its role is uncertain. The J segment lost 1 base and the V segment lost 5 bases, leaving 6 bases of the junction unmatched. There are 17 residues in the CDR3.

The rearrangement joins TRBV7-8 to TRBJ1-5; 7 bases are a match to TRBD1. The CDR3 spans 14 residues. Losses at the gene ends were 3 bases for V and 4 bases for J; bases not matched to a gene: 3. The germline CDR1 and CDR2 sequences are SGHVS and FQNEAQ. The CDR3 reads CASSFGQENQPQHF. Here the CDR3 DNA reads TGTGCCAGCAGCTTCGGACAGGAGAATCAGCCCCAGCATTTT.

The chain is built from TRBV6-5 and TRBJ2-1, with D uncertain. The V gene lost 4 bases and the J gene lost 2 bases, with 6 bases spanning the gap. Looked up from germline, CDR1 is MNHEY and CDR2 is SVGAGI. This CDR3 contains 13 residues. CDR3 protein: CASSSRAYNEQFF. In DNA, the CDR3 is TGTGCCAGCAGTTCCCGGGCCTACAATGAGCAGTTCTTC.

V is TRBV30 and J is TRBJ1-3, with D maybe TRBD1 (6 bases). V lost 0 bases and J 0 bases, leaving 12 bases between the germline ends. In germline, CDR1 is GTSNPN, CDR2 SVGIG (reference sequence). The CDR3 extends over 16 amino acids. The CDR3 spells CAWSVLRDNSGNTIYF. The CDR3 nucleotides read TGTGCCTGGAGTGTATTAAGGGACAACTCTGGAAACACCATATATTTT. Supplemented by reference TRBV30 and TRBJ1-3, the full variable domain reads SQTIHQWPATLVQPVGSPLSLECTVEGTSNPNLYWYRQAAGRGLQLLFYSVGIGQISSEVPQNLSASRPQDRQFILSSKKLLLSDSGFYLCAWSVLRDNSGNTIYFGEGSWLTVV.

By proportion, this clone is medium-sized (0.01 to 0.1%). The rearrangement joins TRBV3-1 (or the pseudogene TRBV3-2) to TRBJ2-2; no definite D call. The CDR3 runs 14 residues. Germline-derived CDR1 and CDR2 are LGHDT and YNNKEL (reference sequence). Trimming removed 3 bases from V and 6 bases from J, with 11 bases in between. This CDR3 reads CASSQVWSAGELFF. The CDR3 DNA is TGTGCCAGCAGCCAGGTGTGGAGCGCCGGGGAGCTGTTTTTT.